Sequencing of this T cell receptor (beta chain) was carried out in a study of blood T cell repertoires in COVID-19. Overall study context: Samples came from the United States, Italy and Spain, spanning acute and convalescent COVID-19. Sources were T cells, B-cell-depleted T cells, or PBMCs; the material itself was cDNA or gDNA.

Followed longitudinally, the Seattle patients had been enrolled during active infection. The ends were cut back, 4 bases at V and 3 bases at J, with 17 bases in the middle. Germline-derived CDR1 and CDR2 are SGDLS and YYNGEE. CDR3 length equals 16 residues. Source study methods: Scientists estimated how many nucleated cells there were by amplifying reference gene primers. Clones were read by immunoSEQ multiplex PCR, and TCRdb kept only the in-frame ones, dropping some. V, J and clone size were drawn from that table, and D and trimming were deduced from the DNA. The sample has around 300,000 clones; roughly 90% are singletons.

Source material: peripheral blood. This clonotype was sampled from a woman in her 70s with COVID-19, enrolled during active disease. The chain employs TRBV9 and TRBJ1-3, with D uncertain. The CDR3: CASSRLLIGSGNTIYF. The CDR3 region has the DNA TGTGCCAGCAGCCGATTACTTATCGGTAGTGGAAACACCATATATTTT.